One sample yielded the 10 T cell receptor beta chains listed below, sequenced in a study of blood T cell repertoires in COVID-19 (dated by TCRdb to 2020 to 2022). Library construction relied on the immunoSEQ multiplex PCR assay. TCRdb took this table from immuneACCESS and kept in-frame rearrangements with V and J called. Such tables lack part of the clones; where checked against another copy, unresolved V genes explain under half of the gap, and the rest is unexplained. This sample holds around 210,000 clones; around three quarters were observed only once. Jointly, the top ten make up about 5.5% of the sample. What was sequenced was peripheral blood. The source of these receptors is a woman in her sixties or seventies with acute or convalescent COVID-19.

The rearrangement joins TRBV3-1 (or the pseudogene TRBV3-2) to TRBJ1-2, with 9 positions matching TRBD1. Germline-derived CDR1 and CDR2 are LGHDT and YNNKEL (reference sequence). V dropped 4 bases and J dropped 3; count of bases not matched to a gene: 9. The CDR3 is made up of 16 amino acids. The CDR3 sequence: CASSRGTGTADYGYTF. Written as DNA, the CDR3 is TGTGCCAGCAGCCGGGGGACAGGGACGGCGGACTATGGCTACACCTTC.

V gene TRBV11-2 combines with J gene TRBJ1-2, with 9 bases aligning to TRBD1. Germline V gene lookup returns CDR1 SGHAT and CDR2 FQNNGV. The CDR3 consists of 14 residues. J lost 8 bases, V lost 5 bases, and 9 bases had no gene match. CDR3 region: CASSLGQGSGGYTF. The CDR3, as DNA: TGTGCCAGCAGCCTGGGACAGGGATCAGGGGGCTACACCTTC.

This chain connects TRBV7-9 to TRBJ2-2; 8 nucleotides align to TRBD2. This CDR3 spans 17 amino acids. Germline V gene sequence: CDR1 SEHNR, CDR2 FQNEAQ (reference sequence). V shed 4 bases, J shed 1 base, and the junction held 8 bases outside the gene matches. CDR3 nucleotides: TGTGCCAGCAGCTCGCCGTTAGCGGGATGGAACACCGGGGAGCTGTTTTTT. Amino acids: CASSSPLAGWNTGELFF.

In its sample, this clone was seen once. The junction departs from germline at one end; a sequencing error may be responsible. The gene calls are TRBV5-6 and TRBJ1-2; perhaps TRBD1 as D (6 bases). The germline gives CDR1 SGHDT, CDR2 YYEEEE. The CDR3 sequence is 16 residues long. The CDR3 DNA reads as TGTGCCAGCAGCTTGGTCTCGGCGCCAGGGGACTACGGCTACACCTTC. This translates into CASSLVSAPGDYGYTF.

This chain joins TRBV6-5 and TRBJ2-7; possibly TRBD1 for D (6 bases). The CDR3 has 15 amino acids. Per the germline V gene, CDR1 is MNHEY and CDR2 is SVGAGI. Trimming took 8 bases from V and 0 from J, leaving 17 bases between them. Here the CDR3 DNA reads TGTGCCAGCGGACGACAGGCCTGGGACTCCTACGAGCAGTACTTC. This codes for CASGRQAWDSYEQYF.

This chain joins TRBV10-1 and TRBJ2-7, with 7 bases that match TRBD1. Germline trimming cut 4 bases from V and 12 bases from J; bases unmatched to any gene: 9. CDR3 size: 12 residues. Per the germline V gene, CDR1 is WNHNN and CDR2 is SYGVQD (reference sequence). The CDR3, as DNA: TGCGCCAGCAGTGGTCTTCGGACAGGACTGTACTTC. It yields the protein CASSGLRTGLYF.

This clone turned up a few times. CDR3 DNA sequence: TGTGCCAGCAGTAACAGGGATCTTAGCACAGATACGCAGTATTTT. Residues: CASSNRDLSTDTQYF. The chain recombines TRBV2 with TRBJ2-3; a weak D match, TRBD1 (6 bases). CDR3 size: 15 residues. Deletions cut 5 bases from V and 0 bases from J, with 12 bases between. Per germline, CDR1 SNHLY and CDR2 FYNNEI.

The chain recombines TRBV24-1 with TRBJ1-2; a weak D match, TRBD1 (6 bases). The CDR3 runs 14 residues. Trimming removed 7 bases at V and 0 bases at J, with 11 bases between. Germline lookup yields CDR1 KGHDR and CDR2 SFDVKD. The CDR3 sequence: CATRPDSSNYGYTF. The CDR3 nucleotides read TGTGCCACCAGGCCGGACAGTTCTAACTATGGCTACACCTTC.

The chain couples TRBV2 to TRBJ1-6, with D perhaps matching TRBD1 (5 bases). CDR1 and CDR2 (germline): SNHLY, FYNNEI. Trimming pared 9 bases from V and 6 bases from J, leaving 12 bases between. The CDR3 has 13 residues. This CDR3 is CASAGGGNSPLHF. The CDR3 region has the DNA TGTGCCAGTGCCGGGGGGGGTAATTCACCCCTCCACTTT.

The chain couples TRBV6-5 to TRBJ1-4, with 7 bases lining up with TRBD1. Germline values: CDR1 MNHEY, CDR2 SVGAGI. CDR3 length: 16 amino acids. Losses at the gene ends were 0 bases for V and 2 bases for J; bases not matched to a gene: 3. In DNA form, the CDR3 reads TGTGCCAGCAGTTACTCGACAGGGTCGACTAATGAAAAACTGTTTTTT. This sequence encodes CASSYSTGSTNEKLFF.